What follows are 17 T cell receptor beta chains derived from one specimen sequenced in a study of tumor-infiltrating lymphocytes in primary liver carcinoma. Scientists recovered RNA and DNA together from around 20-30 mg of unsorted bulk tissue. A primer matching the constant region was used to make TCR beta cDNA from about 500 ng of total RNA. Library construction for TCR beta comprised three nested multiplex PCR rounds performed with slightly modified ARM-PCR. TRBV1-TRBV30 forward and Cbeta reverse primers drove the first two roughly 10-cycle rounds. TCRdb passed the multiplex PCR reads through MiXCR, listing each CDR3 protein once. The profile covers under 150,000 distinct CDR3 sequences, with approximately 71% appearing a single time and about 8% taken by the ten largest. The sample was tumor-adjacent normal liver tissue. The receptors come from a woman aged 55-70 years with primary liver carcinoma and hepatitis B virus infection.

This clonotype was found many times. V is TRBV4-1 and J is TRBJ2-2, with 9 bases that match TRBD2. The V and J ends lost 5 bases and 4 bases, in that order; junction bases with no gene match: 5. The CDR3 is 15 residues long. Germline loops: CDR1 MGHRA, CDR2 YSYEKL. CDR3 DNA: TGCGCCAGCAGCTATCAGACTAGCGGCACCGGGGAGCTGTTTTTT. The encoded protein is CASSYQTSGTGELFF.

Turning to this clonotype: The conserved final phenylalanine or tryptophan is absent from the CDR3, which likely points to a read error. The DNA is left out, because the CDR3 cannot be placed on it with certainty; the CDR3 is given as TCRdb lists it. This rearrangement joins TRBV5-5 to TRBJ2-3; no check of the table's D call, TRBD2, against the DNA was made. Germline V gene data show CDR1 as SGHKS and CDR2 as YYEKEE (reference sequence). The CDR3 length is 15 residues, termini included. CDR3 loop: CASSWTSVGTDTQCL.

On this clonotype itself: This clone may be a read error of a much larger clone one base away. This chain connects TRBV28 to TRBJ1-6; tentatively, D is TRBD1 (5 bases). The germline V gene encodes CDR1 MDHEN and CDR2 SYDVKM. The CDR3 loop spans 15 amino acids. V shed 5 bases and J shed 5 bases, with 13 bases lying between them. The CDR3 region is CASSPPRGNNSPLHF. The CDR3 coding sequence is TGTGCCAGCAGTCCACCACGGGGGAATAATTCACCCCTCCACTTT.

As regards this clonotype: In this CDR3 the conserved last residue, phenylalanine or tryptophan, is missing, so a read error is likely. This sequence joins TRBV11-2 and TRBJ2-7; 11 bases fit TRBD2. J gave up 2 bases and V 9 bases, and 24 bases lay outside the gene matches. The CDR3 has 20 amino acids. Germline CDR1 and CDR2: SGHAT and FQNNGV. DNA for the CDR3: TGTGCCAGTAGCGCCATTTCCCGACTAGCGGGATGGCAGAAACCCTACGAGCAGTACTTG. Translating gives CASSAISRLAGWQKPYEQYL.

As concerns this clonotype: An end of the junction does not agree with germline; a read error may underlie this. The V gene is TRBV10-2, the J gene TRBJ2-5; D remains unclear. Per germline, CDR1 WSHSY and CDR2 SAAADI. The CDR3 spans 11 residues. CDR3 nucleotides: TGCGCCTGCAGTGAAGGAGAGACCCAGTACTTT. The encoded protein is CACSEGETQYF.

Points on this clonotype: The final CDR3 position lacks the conserved phenylalanine or tryptophan, pointing to a likely read error. The DNA is left out, because the CDR3 cannot be placed on it with certainty; the CDR3 is given as TCRdb lists it. J is TRBJ1-5 and V is TRBV4-1; the table names TRBD1, a call not compared with the DNA. CDR1 MGHRA and CDR2 YSYEKL come from the germline V gene. The CDR3 is 15 amino acids long, termini counted. CDR3 residues: CASSQAMGLNQPQRC.

The V and J genes are TRBV12-3 or TRBV12-4 and TRBJ2-5, with 10 bases that match TRBD2. The CDR3 length is 16 residues. In nucleotides, the CDR3 is TGTCCCATCAGTTTAGAAGGTAGCGGGAGGATGGAGACCCAGTACTTC. This translates into CPISLEGSGRMETQYF.

This clonotype has only one observation. Mismatch with germline at one junction end may stem from a read error. The V call is TRBV4-2, the J call TRBJ1-1; 7 bases fit TRBD1. The CDR3 sequence is 14 residues long. Per germline, CDR1 LGHNA and CDR2 YNFKEQ. CDR3: CTSSPGQLDTEAFF. CDR3 nucleotides: TGTACCAGCAGCCCGGGACAGCTGGACACTGAAGCTTTCTTT.

Turning to this clonotype: The CDR3 ends on some other residue instead of the conserved phenylalanine or tryptophan, so this is likely a read error. The chain employs TRBV29-1 and TRBJ2-2, with 10 bases fitting TRBD2. Germline CDR1 is SQVTM and CDR2 is ANQGSEA. The CDR3 sequence is 16 residues long. CDR3 residues: CSAELAGHANTGKLFL. The CDR3 DNA is TGCAGCGCAGAACTAGCGGGACACGCGAACACCGGGAAGCTGTTTCTT.

This clonotype was found many times. This sequence joins TRBV28 and TRBJ1-1, with D hard to call. In germline, CDR1 is MDHEN, CDR2 SYDVKM. The CDR3 is 14 amino acids. Deletions cut 6 bases from V and 0 bases from J, with 11 bases between. The CDR3 here is CASSLGTLNTEAFF. CDR3 nucleotides: TGTGCCAGCAGCTTAGGAACGCTGAACACTGAAGCTTTCTTT.

As concerns this clonotype: Its ends do not fully match the called genes, so a read error is possible. V and J are TRBV7-8 and TRBJ2-7; TRBD1 aligns across 8 bases. The germline V gene encodes CDR1 SGHVS and CDR2 FQNEAQ. This CDR3 contains 17 residues. CDR3 sequence: CASSLPGQGGSSYEQNF. The DNA for the CDR3 is TGTGCTAGCAGCCTACCCGGACAGGGTGGAAGTTCCTACGAGCAGAACTTC.

In regard to this clonotype: A read error may explain this, as a much larger clone is one base away. The chain links TRBV5-6 to TRBJ1-6; 8 bases match TRBD1. This CDR3 region has 14 residues. The germline CDR1 and CDR2 sequences are SGHDT and YYEEEE. The CDR3 is CTSSRGQDNSPLHF. The DNA for the CDR3 is TGTACCAGCAGCCGGGGACAGGATAATTCACCCCTCCACTTT.

Points on this clonotype: Relative to the germline gene, one junction end is altered; a read error may explain this. V is TRBV2 and J is TRBJ1-1; D remains ambiguous. The V gene's germline CDR1 is SNHLY and CDR2 FYNNEI. The CDR3 length is 14 residues. CDR3 bases: TGTGTCAGCAGCGTACTAAGTAAGGGCACTGAAGCTTTCTTT. Encoded protein: CVSSVLSKGTEAFF.

For this clonotype: Possible read error: a much larger clone is one base away. This chain uses TRBV7-9 with TRBJ2-5; 13 positions match TRBD2. The germline gives CDR1 SEHNR, CDR2 FQNEAQ (reference sequence). The CDR3 covers 16 residues. The CDR3 DNA reads TGTGCCAGCAGTCGGACTAGCGGGAGATGGGACGAGACCGAGTACTTC. Its translation is CASSRTSGRWDETEYF.

V usage is TRBV11-1 and J usage is TRBJ2-3; D not certain. Trimming took 3 bases from V and 6 from J, leaving 10 bases between them. The CDR3 loop spans 13 amino acids. Germline assignment: CDR1 SGHAT and CDR2 FQDESV (reference sequence). This CDR3 reads CASSFIGIDTQYF. The CDR3 DNA follows: TGTGCCAGCAGCTTTATTGGTATTGATACGCAGTATTTT.

This rearrangement joins TRBV5-1 to TRBJ1-2; 7 bases match TRBD1. The CDR3 covers 16 residues. CDR1 SGHRS and CDR2 YFSETQ come from the germline V gene. J gave up 4 bases and V 4 bases, and 13 bases lay outside the gene matches. CDR3 sequence reads: CASSPSTGQRVYGYTF. In DNA form, the CDR3 reads TGCGCCAGCAGCCCCTCGACAGGGCAACGTGTCTATGGCTACACCTTC.

Regarding this clonotype: A read error is possible here, since a much larger clone lies one base away. The chain is built from TRBV5-1 and TRBJ2-1, with 10 bases matching TRBD2. The CDR3 contains 17 residues. Germline V gene lookup returns CDR1 SGHRS and CDR2 YFSETQ. Trimming at V came to 4 bases and at J to 8 bases, leaving 15 bases not matched to a gene. The CDR3 loop is CASSPSRTSGIIDEQFF. The CDR3 coding sequence is TGCGCCAGCAGCCCCAGCAGAACTAGCGGGATTATAGATGAGCAGTTCTTC.